A single sample is the source of the 23 T cell receptor beta chains below, sequenced in a study of early T cells in non-severe SARS-CoV-2 infection. TCRdb called the 5' RACE reads again in MiXCR, with one record for every CDR3 protein. The sample lists around 27,000 distinct CDR3 sequences, less than 10% occurring once. The material sequenced was whole blood. These TCRs come from an adult who was a healthcare worker with PCR-confirmed SARS-CoV-2 infection or an uninfected control (not recorded which).

At least ten counts were recorded for this clonotype. J is TRBJ2-3 and V is TRBV7-2; 9 bases are a match to TRBD2. V was pared by 5 bases and J by 2 bases, with 5 bases of the junction left unmatched. The CDR3 runs 15 residues. The germline gives CDR1 SGHTA, CDR2 FQGNSA. Here the CDR3 reads CASSTLAGATDTQYF. The CDR3 nucleotides are TGTGCCAGCAGCACTTTAGCGGGGGCCACAGATACGCAGTATTTT.

V and J are TRBV6-2 or TRBV6-3 and TRBJ2-3; TRBD2 matches at 10 bases. V gave up 6 bases and J gave up 2 bases; unmatched junction bases: 11. Germline V gene lookup returns CDR1 MNHEY and CDR2 SVGEGT. The CDR3 spans 17 residues. CDR3 region: CASREVLAGASTDTQYF. Here the CDR3 DNA reads TGTGCCAGCAGAGAAGTTCTAGCGGGGGCCTCCACAGATACGCAGTATTTT.

This clonotype was observed many times. This chain links TRBV4-3 with TRBJ2-3; D is perhaps TRBD1 or TRBD2 (6 bases each). Germline V gives CDR1 LGHNA, CDR2 YSLEER. Trimming took off 0 bases at V and 3 bases at J, with 16 bases between the two ends. The CDR3 spans 17 residues. CDR3 amino acids: CASSQEVRGAWTDTQYF. CDR3 bases: TGCGCCAGCAGCCAAGAGGTGAGGGGGGCCTGGACAGATACGCAGTATTTT.

This clonotype was picked up a small number of times. The gene calls are TRBV20-1 and TRBJ1-4; 9 nucleotides match TRBD1. Germline CDR1 is DFQATT and CDR2 is SNEGSKA (reference sequence). The CDR3 has 15 amino acids. The V and J ends lost 0 bases and 5 bases, in that order; junction bases with no gene match: 4. CDR3 amino acids: CSAREPGTGNEKLFF. CDR3 coding DNA: TGCAGTGCTAGAGAACCCGGGACAGGGAATGAAAAACTGTTTTTT.

The table lists this clonotype with many counts. The J gene is TRBJ2-4, the V gene TRBV29-1; 7 bases are a match to TRBD2. The junction had 17 bases not matched to a gene; V was cut back by 4 bases and J by 8 bases. CDR1 is SQVTM and CDR2 is ANQGSEA in the germline V gene. The CDR3 is 16 residues long. The CDR3 DNA sequence: TGCAGCGTTGTTGGGCAGCGGGGCTTGGGGACTGACATTCAGTACTTC. This gives the protein CSVVGQRGLGTDIQYF.

This clonotype was seen at least ten times. The chain employs TRBV15 and TRBJ2-7; weak D call: TRBD2 (6 bases). This CDR3 region has 16 residues. CDR1 is LNHNV, CDR2 YYDKDF, per germline (reference sequence). The V end lost 5 bases, the J end lost 0 bases, and 17 bases lay between the germline ends. The CDR3 here is CATSLNAGPTSYEQYF. The CDR3, as DNA: TGTGCCACCAGCCTCAATGCGGGGCCCACCTCCTACGAGCAGTACTTC.

This clonotype showed up many times. CDR3 nucleotide sequence: TGTGCCAGCAGCGTAGAATCGGGGGGCCGATACGAGCAGTACTTC. Translated: CASSVESGGRYEQYF. The rearrangement links TRBV9 to TRBJ2-7; weak D call: TRBD2 (7 bases). The CDR3 runs to 15 residues. V was clipped by 0 bases and J by 4 bases, with 14 bases between them. Germline loops: CDR1 SGDLS, CDR2 YYNGEE. Looking up the rest from reference TRBV9 and TRBJ2-7 gives the full variable domain: DSGVTQTPKHLITATGQRVTLRCSPRSGDLSVYWYQQSLDQGLQFLIQYYNGEERAKGNILERFSAQQFPDLHSELNLSSLELGDSALYFCASSVESGGRYEQYFGPGTRLTVT.

The table lists this clonotype with many counts. The V call is TRBV29-1, the J call TRBJ1-5; maybe TRBD1 (6 bases). This CDR3 is built from 13 residues. Germline V gene data show CDR1 as SQVTM and CDR2 as ANQGSEA. The V and J ends lost 8 bases and 5 bases respectively, with 16 bases between them. CDR3 coding DNA: TGCAGCACTACGGACAGCGCTGATCAGCCCCAGCATTTT. Amino acids: CSTTDSADQPQHF. The full variable domain, in which reference TRBV29-1 and TRBJ1-5 provide the parts outside the CDR3, is SAVISQKPSRDICQRGTSLTIQCQVDSQVTMMFWYRQQPGQSLTLIATANQGSEATYESGFVIDKFPISRPNLTFSTLTVSNMSPEDSSIYLCSTTDSADQPQHFGDGTRLSIL.

This clonotype was seen at least ten times. The V and J genes are TRBV3-1 and TRBJ2-5, with 8 nucleotides matching TRBD2. Trimming took 2 bases from V and 5 from J; bases not matched to a gene: 1. CDR3 size: 13 residues. The V gene's germline CDR1 is LGHDT and CDR2 YNNKEL (reference sequence). The CDR3 nucleotides read TGTGCCAGCAGCCAAAGCGGGGGTGAGACCCAGTACTTC. Translating it yields CASSQSGGETQYF.

This clonotype was counted many times. This chain links TRBV10-2 with TRBJ2-3; D possibly corresponds to TRBD2 (6 bases). The V and J ends lost 8 bases and 8 bases respectively, with 17 bases between them. The CDR3 covers 13 residues. Looked up from germline, CDR1 is WSHSY and CDR2 is SAAADI. The CDR3 region is CASGLGSGGTQYF. The DNA for the CDR3 is TGCGCCAGCGGGCTGGGGTCCGGGGGTACGCAGTATTTT.

The V gene is TRBV10-3, the J gene TRBJ1-5; D gene uncertain. CDR3 length: 14 amino acids. The germline V and J ends were trimmed by 3 bases and 4 bases, with 10 bases remaining between them. Germline loops: CDR1 ENHRY, CDR2 SYGVKD. This CDR3 is CAISEFGQNQPQHF. CDR3 nucleotide sequence: TGTGCCATCAGTGAATTTGGCCAGAATCAGCCCCAGCATTTT.

The chain recombines TRBV4-1 with TRBJ1-5; no clear D. This CDR3 region has 14 residues. In germline, CDR1 is MGHRA, CDR2 YSYEKL. V was clipped by 0 bases and J by 2 bases, with 5 bases between them. The CDR3 nucleotides read TGCGCCAGCAGCCAAGAGGGCCGCAATCAGCCCCAGCATTTT. Its protein is CASSQEGRNQPQHF.

This clonotype was recorded many times. V gene TRBV5-6 combines with J gene TRBJ1-6, with TRBD1 matching 9 bases. This CDR3 is 16 amino acids long. CDR1 and CDR2 from the germline V gene are SGHDT and YYEEEE. Trimming at V came to 3 bases and at J to 3 bases, leaving 4 bases not matched to a gene. The CDR3 bases are TGTGCCAGCAGCTCCGGGACAGGGCACTATAATTCACCCCTCCACTTT. Translated, it gives CASSSGTGHYNSPLHF. Based on the CDR3 plus reference TRBV5-6 and TRBJ1-6, the full variable domain is DAGVTQSPTHLIKTRGQQVTLRCSPKSGHDTVSWYQQALGQGPQFIFQYYEEEERQRGNFPDRFSGHQFPNYSSELNVNALLLGDSALYLCASSSGTGHYNSPLHFGNGTRLTVT.

At least ten counts were recorded for this clonotype. The chain is built from TRBV3-1 and TRBJ2-7; TRBD2 is a possible D gene (6 bases). Trimming stripped 3 bases from V and 3 bases from J, with 15 bases between. The CDR3 runs 15 residues. The germline V gene has CDR1 LGHDT and CDR2 YNNKEL (reference sequence). CDR3 in amino acids: CASSQPGLLNYEQYF. DNA for the CDR3: TGTGCCAGCAGCCAGCCGGGACTCCTGAACTACGAGCAGTACTTC.

As for this clonotype: This may be a read error: a much more frequent sequence differs by one nucleotide. The chain links TRBV11-2 to TRBJ2-1; the match to TRBD1 covers 8 bases. The CDR3 spans 13 residues. Losses at the gene ends were 5 bases for V and 10 bases for J; bases not matched to a gene: 7. Germline CDR1 reads SGHAT; CDR2 reads FQNNGV. In DNA, the CDR3 is TGTGCCAGCAGCGCTGGACAGGGCGAAGAGCAGTTCTTC. It encodes CASSAGQGEEQFF.

This clonotype appeared many times. The genes are TRBV12-3 or TRBV12-4 and TRBJ1-1; D gene uncertain. This CDR3 is built from 12 residues. Trimming cost V 7 bases and J 1 base, with 7 bases left between them. DNA for the CDR3: TGTGCCAGCACAGGCGAGAACACTGAAGCTTTCTTT. Amino acids: CASTGENTEAFF.

The rearrangement uses TRBV11-2 and TRBJ2-2; 10 bases fit TRBD2. After removal of 3 bases from V and 8 bases from J, the junction contained 6 bases not matched to a gene. CDR3 length: 15 amino acids. CDR1 SGHAT and CDR2 FQNNGV come from the germline V gene. The CDR3 reads CASSLSLAGDGELFF. As DNA, the CDR3 is TGTGCCAGCAGCTTGAGTCTAGCGGGGGATGGGGAGCTGTTTTTT.

This chain connects TRBV6-2 or TRBV6-3 to TRBJ1-5, with 10 bases fitting TRBD1. V lost 5 bases to trimming and J lost 1 base; unmatched junction nucleotides: 5. The CDR3 spans 16 residues. CDR1 and CDR2 from the germline V gene are MNHEY and SVGEGT. The CDR3 reads CASSETGGVSNQPQHF. CDR3 coding DNA: TGTGCCAGCAGTGAGACAGGGGGCGTGAGCAATCAGCCCCAGCATTTT.

The chain has TRBV9 and TRBJ1-2; D is uncertain. This CDR3 region has 12 residues. The V gene lost 0 bases and the J gene lost 6 bases, with 6 bases spanning the gap. The germline CDR1 and CDR2 sequences are SGDLS and YYNGEE. The CDR3 bases are TGTGCCAGCAGCGTAGGATCCGATGGCTACACCTTC. Protein product: CASSVGSDGYTF. Based on the CDR3 plus reference TRBV9 and TRBJ1-2, the full variable domain is DSGVTQTPKHLITATGQRVTLRCSPRSGDLSVYWYQQSLDQGLQFLIQYYNGEERAKGNILERFSAQQFPDLHSELNLSSLELGDSALYFCASSVGSDGYTFGSGTRLTVV.

The sample holds many counts of this clonotype. The chain carries TRBV30 and TRBJ2-7; TRBD1 agrees at 11 bases. The CDR3 consists of 15 residues. With V trimmed by 3 bases and J by 3 bases, 7 bases remained unmatched. Per germline, CDR1 GTSNPN and CDR2 SVGIG (reference sequence). CDR3 in DNA: TGTGCCTGGAGCCGGTCGGACAGGGGGCTCTACGAGCAGTACTTC. This translates into CAWSRSDRGLYEQYF. The entire variable domain, with the rest obtained from reference TRBV30 and TRBJ2-7, is as follows: SQTIHQWPATLVQPVGSPLSLECTVEGTSNPNLYWYRQAAGRGLQLLFYSVGIGQISSEVPQNLSASRPQDRQFILSSKKLLLSDSGFYLCAWSRSDRGLYEQYFGPGTRLTVT.

This clonotype turned up a few times. The chain couples TRBV5-4 to TRBJ1-2; 9 positions agree with TRBD1. The germline gives CDR1 SGHNT, CDR2 YYREEE (reference sequence). This CDR3 region has 14 residues. V shed 5 bases and J 6 bases; nucleotides not matched to a gene: 8. The CDR3 DNA sequence: TGTGCCAGCAGATTGAGGGGACAGGGCGATGGCTACACCTTC. It translates to CASRLRGQGDGYTF. Full variable domain (outside the CDR3, taken from reference TRBV5-4 and TRBJ1-2): ETGVTQSPTHLIKTRGQQVTLRCSSQSGHNTVSWYQQALGQGPQFIFQYYREEENGRGNFPPRFSGLQFPNYSSELNVNALELDDSALYLCASRLRGQGDGYTFGSGTRLTVV.

This clonotype was recorded many times. The rearrangement links TRBV4-1 to TRBJ2-7; D uncertain. Germline loops: CDR1 MGHRA, CDR2 YSYEKL. V shed 1 base and J shed 3 bases, with 7 bases lying between them. The CDR3 consists of 13 residues. The chain's CDR3 is CASSQVPLYEQYF. For the CDR3, the DNA is TGCGCCAGCAGCCAAGTCCCCCTCTACGAGCAGTACTTC.

This clonotype was observed a few times. The CDR3 reads CASSRQGGNEKLFF. CDR3 coding DNA: TGTGCCAGCAGTAGACAGGGGGGTAATGAAAAACTGTTTTTT. The chain links TRBV27 to TRBJ1-4; 9 bases line up with TRBD1. The CDR3 has 14 amino acids. Per germline, CDR1 MNHEY and CDR2 SMNVEV (reference sequence). Losses at the gene ends were 5 bases for V and 4 bases for J; bases not matched to a gene: 2. Supplemented by reference TRBV27 and TRBJ1-4, the full variable domain reads EAQVTQNPRYLITVTGKKLTVTCSQNMNHEYMSWYRQDPGLGLRQIYYSMNVEVTDKGDVPEGYKVSRKEKRNFPLILESPSPNQTSLYFCASSRQGGNEKLFFGSGTQLSVL.